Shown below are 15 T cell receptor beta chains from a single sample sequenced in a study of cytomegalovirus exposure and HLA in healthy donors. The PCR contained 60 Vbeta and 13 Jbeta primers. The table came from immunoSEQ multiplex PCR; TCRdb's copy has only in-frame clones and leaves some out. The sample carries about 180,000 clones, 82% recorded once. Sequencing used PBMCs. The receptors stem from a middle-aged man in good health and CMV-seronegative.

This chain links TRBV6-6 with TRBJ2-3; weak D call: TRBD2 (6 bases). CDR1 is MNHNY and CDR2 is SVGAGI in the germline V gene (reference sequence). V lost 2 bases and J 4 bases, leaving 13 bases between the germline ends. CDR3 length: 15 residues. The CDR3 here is CASSYGGSRADTQYF. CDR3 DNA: TGTGCCAGCAGTTACGGGGGGAGCAGGGCAGATACGCAGTATTTT.

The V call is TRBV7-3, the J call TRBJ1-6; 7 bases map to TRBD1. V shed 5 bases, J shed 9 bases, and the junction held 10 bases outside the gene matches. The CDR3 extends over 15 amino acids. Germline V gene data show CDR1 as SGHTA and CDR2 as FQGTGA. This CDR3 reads CASSTTGADGSPLHF. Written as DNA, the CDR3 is TGTGCCAGCAGCACCACAGGGGCTGATGGTTCACCCCTCCACTTT.

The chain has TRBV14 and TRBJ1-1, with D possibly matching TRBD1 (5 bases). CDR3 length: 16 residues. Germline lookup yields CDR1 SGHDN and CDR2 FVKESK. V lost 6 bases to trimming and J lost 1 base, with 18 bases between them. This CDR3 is CASRPDRGNPNTEAFF. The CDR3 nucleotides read TGTGCCAGCAGACCTGACAGAGGCAACCCGAACACTGAAGCTTTCTTT.

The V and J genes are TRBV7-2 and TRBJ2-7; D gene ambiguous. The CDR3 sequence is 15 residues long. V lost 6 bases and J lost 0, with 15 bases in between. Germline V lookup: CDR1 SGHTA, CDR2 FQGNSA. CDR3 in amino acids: CASSRDATTSYEQYF. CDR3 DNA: TGTGCCAGCAGTCGAGACGCCACTACCTCCTACGAGCAGTACTTC.

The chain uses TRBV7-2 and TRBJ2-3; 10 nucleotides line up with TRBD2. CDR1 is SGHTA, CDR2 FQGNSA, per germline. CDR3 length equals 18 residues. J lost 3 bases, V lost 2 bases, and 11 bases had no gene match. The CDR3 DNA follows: TGTGCCAGCAGCTTACTAGCGGGAGAGGGTACGGTGACAGATACGCAGTATTTT. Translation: CASSLLAGEGTVTDTQYF.

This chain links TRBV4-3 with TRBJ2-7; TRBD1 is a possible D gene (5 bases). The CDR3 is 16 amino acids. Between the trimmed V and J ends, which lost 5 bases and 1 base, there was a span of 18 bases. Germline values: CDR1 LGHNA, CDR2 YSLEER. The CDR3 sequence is CASSAWAGLESYEQYF. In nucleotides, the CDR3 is TGCGCCAGCAGCGCCTGGGCAGGGCTGGAATCCTACGAGCAGTACTTC.

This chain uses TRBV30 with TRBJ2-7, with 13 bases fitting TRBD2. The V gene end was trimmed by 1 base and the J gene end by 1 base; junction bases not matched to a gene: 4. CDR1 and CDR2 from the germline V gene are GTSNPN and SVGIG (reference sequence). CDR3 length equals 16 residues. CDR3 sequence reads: CAWSGLAGGYSYEQYF. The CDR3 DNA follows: TGTGCCTGGAGTGGACTAGCGGGAGGATATTCCTACGAGCAGTACTTC.

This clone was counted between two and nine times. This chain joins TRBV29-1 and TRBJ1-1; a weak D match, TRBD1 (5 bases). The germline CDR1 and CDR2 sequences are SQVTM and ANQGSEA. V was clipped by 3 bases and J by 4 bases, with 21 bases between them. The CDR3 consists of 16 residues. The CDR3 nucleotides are TGCAGCGTTGATGGGCCTCTAGGAAGGGGAGGCACTGAAGCTTTCTTT. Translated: CSVDGPLGRGGTEAFF.

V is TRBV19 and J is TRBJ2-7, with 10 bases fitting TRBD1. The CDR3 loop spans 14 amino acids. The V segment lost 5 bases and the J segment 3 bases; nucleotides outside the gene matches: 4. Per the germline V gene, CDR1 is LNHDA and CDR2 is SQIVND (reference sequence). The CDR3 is CASSPGQGNYEQYF. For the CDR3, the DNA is TGTGCCAGTAGTCCGGGACAGGGGAACTACGAGCAGTACTTC.

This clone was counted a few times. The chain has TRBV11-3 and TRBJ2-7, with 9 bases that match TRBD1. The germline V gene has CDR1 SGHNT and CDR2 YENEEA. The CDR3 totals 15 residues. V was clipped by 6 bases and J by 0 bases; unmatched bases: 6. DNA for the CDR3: TGTGCCAGCAGTCGGGAGACAGGGGGCTCCTACGAGCAGTACTTC. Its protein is CASSRETGGSYEQYF.

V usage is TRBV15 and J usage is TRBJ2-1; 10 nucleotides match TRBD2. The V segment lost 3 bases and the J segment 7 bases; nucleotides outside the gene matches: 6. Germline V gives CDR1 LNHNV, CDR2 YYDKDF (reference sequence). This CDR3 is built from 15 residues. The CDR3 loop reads CATSSTAGGRNEQFF. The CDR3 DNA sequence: TGTGCCACCAGCAGCACAGCGGGGGGGCGAAATGAGCAGTTCTTC.

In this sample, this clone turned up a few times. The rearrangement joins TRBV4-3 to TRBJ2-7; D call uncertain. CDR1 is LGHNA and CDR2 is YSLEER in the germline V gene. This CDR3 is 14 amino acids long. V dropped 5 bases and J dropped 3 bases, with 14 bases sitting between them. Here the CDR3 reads CASSEGIRNYEQYF. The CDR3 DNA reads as TGCGCCAGCAGCGAAGGTATCAGAAACTACGAGCAGTACTTC.

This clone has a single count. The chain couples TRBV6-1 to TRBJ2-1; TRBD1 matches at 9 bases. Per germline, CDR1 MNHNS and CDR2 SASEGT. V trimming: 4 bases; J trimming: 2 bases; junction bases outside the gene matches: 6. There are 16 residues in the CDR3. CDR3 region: CASSVSQGAPYNEQFF. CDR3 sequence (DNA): TGTGCCAGCAGTGTATCACAGGGGGCCCCCTACAATGAGCAGTTCTTC.

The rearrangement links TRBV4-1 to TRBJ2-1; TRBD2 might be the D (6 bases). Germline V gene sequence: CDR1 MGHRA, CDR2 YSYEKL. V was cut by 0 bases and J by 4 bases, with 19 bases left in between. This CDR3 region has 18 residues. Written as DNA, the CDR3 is TGCGCCAGCAGCCAAGATTCCACTAGCTCTAATCGTTACAATGAGCAGTTCTTC. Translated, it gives CASSQDSTSSNRYNEQFF.

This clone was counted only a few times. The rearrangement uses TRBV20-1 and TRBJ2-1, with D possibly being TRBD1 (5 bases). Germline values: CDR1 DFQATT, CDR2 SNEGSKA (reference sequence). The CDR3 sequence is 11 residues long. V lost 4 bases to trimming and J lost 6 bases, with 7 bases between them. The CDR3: CSATRVNEQFF. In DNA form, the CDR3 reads TGCAGTGCTACCAGGGTCAATGAGCAGTTCTTC.